This T cell receptor beta chain was observed in a study of T-cell reconstitution after alpha-beta-depleted transplantation in children. This CDR3 spans 13 amino acids. Germline V gene lookup returns CDR1 MRHNA and CDR2 SNTAGT. V was clipped by 6 bases and J by 1 base, with 8 bases between them. Unique molecular identifiers were incorporated during preparation of the TCRbeta library. TCRdb re-derived calls from the PCR reads in MiXCR, one entry per CDR3 protein. The table has about 610,000 distinct CDR3 sequences, under 12% seen once. Ten or more counts support this clonotype. Sequenced here: PBMCs from the stem cell graft donor, sampled from the stem cell graft. The TCR was taken from a human donor who donated a stem cell graft to a child with acute myeloid leukemia. The chain couples TRBV6-4 to TRBJ2-3; no reliable D call. CDR3 nucleotide sequence: TGTGCCAGCAGCGCGACGGGCACAGATACGCAGTATTTT. Translating gives CASSATGTDTQYF.